This entry features one T cell receptor (beta chain) sequence. During active infection, Seattle patients enrolled and were then monitored through disease. The data originate from a study of blood T cell repertoires in COVID-19. Profiled with immunoSEQ multiplex PCR; TCRdb holds only in-frame clones, not every one. The sample yields about 26,000 clones, roughly 88% seen once. Germline values: CDR1 LNHNV, CDR2 YYDKDF (reference sequence). The CDR3 is made up of 15 amino acids. J gave up 2 bases and V 1 base, and 4 bases lay outside the gene matches. The TCR was taken from an elderly woman with COVID-19, enrolled during active disease. The J gene is TRBJ2-5, the V gene TRBV15; 7 bases align to TRBD1. Sample: peripheral blood. This CDR3 is CATSRVPRGQETQYF. CDR3 DNA sequence: TGTGCCACCAGCAGAGTTCCCAGGGGGCAAGAGACCCAGTACTTC.